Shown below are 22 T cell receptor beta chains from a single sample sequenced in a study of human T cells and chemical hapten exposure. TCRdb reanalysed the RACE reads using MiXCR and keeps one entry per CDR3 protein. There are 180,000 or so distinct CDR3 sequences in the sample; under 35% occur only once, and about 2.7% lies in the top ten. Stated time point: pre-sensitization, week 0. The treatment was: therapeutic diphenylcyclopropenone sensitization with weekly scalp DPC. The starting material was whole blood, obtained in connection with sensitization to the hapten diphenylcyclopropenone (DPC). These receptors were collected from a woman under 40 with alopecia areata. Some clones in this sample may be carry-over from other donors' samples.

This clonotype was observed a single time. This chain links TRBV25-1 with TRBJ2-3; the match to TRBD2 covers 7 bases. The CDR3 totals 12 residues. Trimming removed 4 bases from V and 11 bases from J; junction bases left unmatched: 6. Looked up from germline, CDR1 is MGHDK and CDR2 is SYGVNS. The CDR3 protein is CASSAGGWGQYF. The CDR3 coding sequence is TGTGCCAGCAGTGCGGGAGGTTGGGGGCAGTATTTT.

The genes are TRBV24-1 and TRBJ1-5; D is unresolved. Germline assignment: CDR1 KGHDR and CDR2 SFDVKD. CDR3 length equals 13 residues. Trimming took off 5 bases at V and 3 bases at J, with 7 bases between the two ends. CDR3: CATSVDNNQPQHF. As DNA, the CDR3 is TGTGCCACCAGTGTTGATAACAATCAGCCCCAGCATTTT.

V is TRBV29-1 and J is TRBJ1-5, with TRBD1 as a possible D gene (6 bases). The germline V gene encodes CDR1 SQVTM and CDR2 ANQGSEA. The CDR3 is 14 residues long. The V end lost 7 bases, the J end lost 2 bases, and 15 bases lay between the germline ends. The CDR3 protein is CSASQGSGNQPQHF. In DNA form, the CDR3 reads TGCAGCGCGTCACAGGGTTCGGGCAATCAGCCCCAGCATTTT.

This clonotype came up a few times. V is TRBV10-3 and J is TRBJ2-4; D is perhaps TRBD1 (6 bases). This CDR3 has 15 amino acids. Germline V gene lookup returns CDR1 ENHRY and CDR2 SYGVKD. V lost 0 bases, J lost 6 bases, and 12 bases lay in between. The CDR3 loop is CAISESVSGANIQYF. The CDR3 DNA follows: TGTGCCATCAGTGAGTCGGTGTCAGGGGCAAACATTCAGTACTTC.

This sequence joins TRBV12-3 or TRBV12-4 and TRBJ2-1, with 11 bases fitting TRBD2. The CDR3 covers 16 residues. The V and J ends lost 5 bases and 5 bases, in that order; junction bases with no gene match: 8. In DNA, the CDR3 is TGTGCCAGCAGTCCCTCCCTAGCGGGGGGTGACAATGAGCAGTTCTTC. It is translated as CASSPSLAGGDNEQFF.

CDR3 nucleotide sequence: TGTGCCAGCAGTTCCTTATCAACAGATACGCAGTATTTT. This gives the protein CASSSLSTDTQYF. The V gene is TRBV12-3 or TRBV12-4, the J gene TRBJ2-3; D is unresolved. The CDR3 sequence is 13 residues long. V shed 4 bases and J shed 3 bases, with 8 bases lying between them.

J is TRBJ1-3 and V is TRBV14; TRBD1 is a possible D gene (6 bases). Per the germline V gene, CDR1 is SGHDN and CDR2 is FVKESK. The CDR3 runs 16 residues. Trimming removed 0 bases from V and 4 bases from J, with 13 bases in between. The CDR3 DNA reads TGTGCCAGCAGCCAAGATCGTCAGGGGCCAGGAAACACCATATATTTT. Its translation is CASSQDRQGPGNTIYF. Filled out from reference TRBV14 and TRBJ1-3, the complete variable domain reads EAGVTQFPSHSVIEKGQTVTLRCDPISGHDNLYWYRRVMGKEIKFLLHFVKESKQDESGMPNNRFLAERTGGTYSTLKVQPAELEDSGVYFCASSQDRQGPGNTIYFGEGSWLTVV.

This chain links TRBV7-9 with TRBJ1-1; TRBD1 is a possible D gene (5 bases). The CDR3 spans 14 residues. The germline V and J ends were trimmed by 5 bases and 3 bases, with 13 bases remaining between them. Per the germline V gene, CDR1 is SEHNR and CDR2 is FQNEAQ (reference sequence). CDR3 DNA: TGTGCCAGCAGCGCCCCAGGGCAGCACACTGAAGCTTTCTTT. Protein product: CASSAPGQHTEAFF.

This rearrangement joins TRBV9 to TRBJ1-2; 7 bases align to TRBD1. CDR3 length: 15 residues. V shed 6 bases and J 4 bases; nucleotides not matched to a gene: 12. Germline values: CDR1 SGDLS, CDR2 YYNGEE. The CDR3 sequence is CASTPDRQGAYGYTF. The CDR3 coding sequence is TGTGCCAGCACCCCGGACAGGCAGGGTGCCTATGGCTACACCTTC. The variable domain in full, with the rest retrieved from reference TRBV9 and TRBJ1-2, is DSGVTQTPKHLITATGQRVTLRCSPRSGDLSVYWYQQSLDQGLQFLIQYYNGEERAKGNILERFSAQQFPDLHSELNLSSLELGDSALYFCASTPDRQGAYGYTFGSGTRLTVV.

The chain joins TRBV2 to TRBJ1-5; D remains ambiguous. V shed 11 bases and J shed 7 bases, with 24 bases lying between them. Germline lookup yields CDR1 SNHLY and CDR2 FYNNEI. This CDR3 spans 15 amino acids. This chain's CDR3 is CACSRTDPKNQPQHF. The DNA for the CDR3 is TGTGCCTGCTCCCGGACGGATCCCAAAAACCAGCCCCAGCATTTT.

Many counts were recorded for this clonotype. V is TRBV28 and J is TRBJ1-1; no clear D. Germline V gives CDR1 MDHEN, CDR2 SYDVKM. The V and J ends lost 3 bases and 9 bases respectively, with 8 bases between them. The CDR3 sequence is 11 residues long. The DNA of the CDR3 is TGTGCCAGCAGTTTCCTTCTCCAAGCTTTCTTT. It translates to CASSFLLQAFF.

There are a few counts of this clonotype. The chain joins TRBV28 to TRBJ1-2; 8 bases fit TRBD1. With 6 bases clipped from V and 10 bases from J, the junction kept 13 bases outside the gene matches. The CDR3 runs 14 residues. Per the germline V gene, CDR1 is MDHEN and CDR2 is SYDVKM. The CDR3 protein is CASRSSGTGGIYTF. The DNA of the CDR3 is TGTGCCAGCAGGTCCTCCGGGACAGGTGGGATCTACACCTTC.

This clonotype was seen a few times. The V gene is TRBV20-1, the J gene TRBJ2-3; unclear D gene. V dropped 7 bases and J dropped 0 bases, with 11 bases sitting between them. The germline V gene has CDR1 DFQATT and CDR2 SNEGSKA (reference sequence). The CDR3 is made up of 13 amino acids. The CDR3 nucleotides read TGCAGTGGGATCGGCGGAAGCACAGATACGCAGTATTTT. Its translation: CSGIGGSTDTQYF.

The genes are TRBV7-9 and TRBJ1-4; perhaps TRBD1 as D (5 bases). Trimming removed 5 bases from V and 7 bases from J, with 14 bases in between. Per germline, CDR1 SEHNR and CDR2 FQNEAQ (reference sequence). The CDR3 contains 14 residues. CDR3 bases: TGTGCCAGCAGCCTCCTTGGGGGAATTGAAAAACTGTTTTTT. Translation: CASSLLGGIEKLFF.

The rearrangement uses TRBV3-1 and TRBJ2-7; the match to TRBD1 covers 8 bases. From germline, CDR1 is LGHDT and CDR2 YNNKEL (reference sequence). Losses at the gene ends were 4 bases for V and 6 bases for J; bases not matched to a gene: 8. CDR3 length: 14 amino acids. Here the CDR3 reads CASSPGQEVGEQYF. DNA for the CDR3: TGTGCCAGCAGCCCGGGACAGGAGGTCGGCGAGCAGTACTTC.

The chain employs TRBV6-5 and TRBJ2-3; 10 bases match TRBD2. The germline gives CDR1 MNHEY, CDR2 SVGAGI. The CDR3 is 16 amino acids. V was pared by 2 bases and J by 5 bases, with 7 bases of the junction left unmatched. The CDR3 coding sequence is TGTGCCAGCAGTTACGGTAGCGGGGGGTTTGTAGATACGCAGTATTTT. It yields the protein CASSYGSGGFVDTQYF.

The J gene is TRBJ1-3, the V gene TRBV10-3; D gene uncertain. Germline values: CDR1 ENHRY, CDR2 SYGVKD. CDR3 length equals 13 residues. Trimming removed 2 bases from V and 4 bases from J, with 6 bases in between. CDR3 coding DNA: TGTGCCATCAGTGAGCGGTCGGGAAACACCATATATTTT. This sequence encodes CAISERSGNTIYF.

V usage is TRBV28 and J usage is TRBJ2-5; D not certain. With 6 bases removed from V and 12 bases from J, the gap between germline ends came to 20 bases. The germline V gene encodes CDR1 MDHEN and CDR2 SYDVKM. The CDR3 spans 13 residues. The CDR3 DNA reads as TGTGCCAGCAGATCTCCGATTGTTGGTCTTGAGTACTTC. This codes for CASRSPIVGLEYF.

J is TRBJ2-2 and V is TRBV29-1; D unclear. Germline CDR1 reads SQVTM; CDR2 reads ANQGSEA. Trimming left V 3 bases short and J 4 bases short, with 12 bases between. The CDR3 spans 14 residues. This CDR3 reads CSVDKGPGTGELFF. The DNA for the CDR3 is TGCAGCGTTGATAAGGGTCCGGGCACCGGGGAGCTGTTTTTT.

The CDR3 DNA sequence: TGTGCCAGCAGCCCCAAGGGGCGAGAGCAGTACTTC. Amino acid sequence: CASSPKGREQYF. This chain links TRBV21-1 with TRBJ2-7; the DNA was not compared with TRBD1, the D call given in the table. TRBV21-1 is tagged as a pseudogene. This CDR3 spans 12 amino acids.

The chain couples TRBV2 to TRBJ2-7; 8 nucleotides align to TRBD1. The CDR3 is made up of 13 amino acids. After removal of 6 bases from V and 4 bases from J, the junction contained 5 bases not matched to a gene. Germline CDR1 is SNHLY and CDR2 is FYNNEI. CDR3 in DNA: TGTGCCAGCAGGGGGACAGGCGTATACGAGCAGTACTTC. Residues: CASRGTGVYEQYF. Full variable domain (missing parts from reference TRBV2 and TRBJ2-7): EPEVTQTPSHQVTQMGQEVILRCVPISNHLYFYWYRQILGQKVEFLVSFYNNEISEKSEIFDDQFSVERPDGSNFTLKIRSTKLEDSAMYFCASRGTGVYEQYFGPGTRLTVT.

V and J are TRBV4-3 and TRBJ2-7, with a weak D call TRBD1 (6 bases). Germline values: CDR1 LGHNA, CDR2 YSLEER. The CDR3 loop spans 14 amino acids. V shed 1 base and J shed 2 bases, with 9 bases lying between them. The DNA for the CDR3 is TGCGCCAGCAGCCAAGTAGCAGGGGCCTACGAGCAGTACTTC. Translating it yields CASSQVAGAYEQYF.